The clone carrying this TCR beta chain was counted only a few times. Amplification of TCR beta CDR3 regions was performed using RNA transcripts as template. First-round RT-PCR with HTBI primers amplified the TCR CDR3 region. TCRdb re-analysed the multiplex PCR reads in MiXCR, keeping a single row per CDR3 protein. Among 300,000 to 450,000 distinct CDR3 sequences, roughly 14% were seen once, and the ten largest hold under 25%. This record belongs to a study of T cells in Graves' hyperthyroidism and ophthalmopathy. Blood from later-ophthalmopathy patients was taken at first hyperthyroidism diagnosis. This sequence originates from a man aged 30-40 years with Graves' hyperthyroidism that later progressed to Graves' ophthalmopathy. The specimen sequenced was blood.

In DNA, the CDR3 is TGTGCCAGCAGCAAACAGGGGGCTCGGTTGGGAGATACGCAGTATTTT. Protein: CASSKQGARLGDTQYF. V and J are TRBV7-8 and TRBJ2-3; 9 nucleotides align to TRBD1. Germline loops: CDR1 SGHVS, CDR2 FQNEAQ. V was clipped by 5 bases and J by 5 bases; unmatched bases: 11. CDR3 length equals 16 residues.